This record concerns one T cell receptor beta chain sequence. The antigen is undetermined. The same CDR3 also results from other DNA sequences found in this sample. 60 Vbeta and 13 Jbeta primers were used in PCR. Data came from immunoSEQ multiplex PCR; TCRdb stores just in-frame clones and leaves some out. This table has roughly 160,000 clones, approximately 80% appearing once. These data belong to a study of cytomegalovirus exposure and HLA in healthy donors. Study context: Among 150 million to 200 million T cells, an earlier analysis found roughly 120 million unique TCR beta sequences. Study-level points and caveats: Most of the TCR beta V segments (in an earlier analysis) were productive either about 90% or about 30% of the time. Common viral pathogens were later found to be apparently linked to several of the most significant clusters.

V gave up 4 bases and J gave up 5 bases; unmatched junction bases: 6. Per the germline V gene, CDR1 is SNHLY and CDR2 is FYNNEI. CDR3 length: 15 amino acids. The source of this sequence is a middle-aged man in good health and CMV-seronegative. The sample comprised PBMCs. V usage is TRBV2 and J usage is TRBJ1-5, with 9 bases that match TRBD1. CDR3 sequence (DNA): TGTGCCAGCAGTGCTTGGACAGGGGTTGATCAGCCCCAGCATTTT. Protein: CASSAWTGVDQPQHF.